A single sample gave rise to the 8 T cell receptor beta chains below, sequenced in a study of OX40 agonist ivuxolimab in advanced cancers. Assay: immunoSEQ multiplex PCR; the TCRdb copy retains only in-frame clones and omits some. Of 70,000 or so clones listed, 80% to 90% are singletons. Specimen: CD4+ or CD8+ T cells sorted from blood, collected in a trial of the OX40 agonist ivuxolimab. The source is an adult with an advanced solid tumor such as melanoma, head and neck, liver or kidney cancer.

This sequence joins TRBV27 and TRBJ1-1; D is unclear. V was pared by 6 bases and J by 6 bases, with 14 bases between. This CDR3 contains 13 residues. The germline CDR1 and CDR2 sequences are MNHEY and SMNVEV (reference sequence). The CDR3 region has the DNA TGTGCCAGCAGCCTGTCCGGGATCGCTGAAGCTTTCTTT. Translation gives CASSLSGIAEAFF.

The genes are TRBV11-3 and TRBJ2-4; 7 bases fit TRBD2. CDR3 length equals 16 residues. The germline CDR1 and CDR2 sequences are SGHNT and YENEEA. Losses at the gene ends were 0 bases for V and 9 bases for J; bases not matched to a gene: 11. CDR3 sequence reads: CASSLDFTSEGSIQYF. The DNA for the CDR3 is TGTGCCAGCAGCTTAGATTTCACTAGCGAAGGGAGCATTCAGTACTTC.

J is TRBJ1-5 and V is TRBV7-8; no firm D call. V dropped 2 bases and J dropped 2 bases, with 4 bases sitting between them. The germline V gene encodes CDR1 SGHVS and CDR2 FQNEAQ. This CDR3 spans 13 amino acids. The CDR3 region has the DNA TGTGCCAGCAGCTTAAGTCGCAATCAGCCCCAGCATTTT. Translation: CASSLSRNQPQHF.

This chain joins TRBV4-3 and TRBJ2-1; the match to TRBD2 covers 12 bases. Trimming cost V 4 bases and J 6 bases; bases outside gene matches: 7. The CDR3 extends over 16 amino acids. CDR1 is LGHNA and CDR2 is YSLEER in the germline V gene. CDR3 in amino acids: CASSPPTSGRPNEQFF. In nucleotides, the CDR3 is TGCGCCAGCAGCCCGCCGACTAGCGGGAGACCCAATGAGCAGTTCTTC.

This sequence joins TRBV19 and TRBJ1-5; D may be TRBD1 (5 bases). This CDR3 comprises 13 residues. V lost 7 bases and J 9 bases, leaving 16 bases between the germline ends. Germline V gene lookup returns CDR1 LNHDA and CDR2 SQIVND (reference sequence). The CDR3 DNA reads TGTGCCAGTATCCTATTCCCCGGGGGGCCCCAGCATTTT. It encodes CASILFPGGPQHF.

This CDR3 reads CASSETYTPYGYTF. CDR3 nucleotide sequence: TGTGCCAGCAGTGAGACCTACACCCCCTATGGCTACACCTTC. The chain carries TRBV6-1 and TRBJ1-2; D call uncertain. Germline-derived CDR1 and CDR2 are MNHNS and SASEGT. CDR3 size: 14 residues. V was pared by 3 bases and J by 4 bases, with 12 bases between.

The CDR3 here is CASSLSRDRGNTGELFF. In nucleotides, the CDR3 is TGTGCCAGCAGTTTATCCCGGGACAGGGGGAACACCGGGGAGCTGTTTTTT. This chain joins TRBV27 and TRBJ2-2; 10 bases map to TRBD1. CDR1 MNHEY and CDR2 SMNVEV come from the germline V gene (reference sequence). The CDR3 contains 17 residues. The J segment lost 1 base and the V segment lost 0 bases, leaving 2 bases of the junction unmatched.

The J gene is TRBJ2-1, the V gene TRBV28; D gene ambiguous. Germline V lookup: CDR1 MDHEN, CDR2 SYDVKM. The ends were cut back, 2 bases at V and 5 bases at J, with 7 bases in the middle. The CDR3 runs to 13 residues. The CDR3 sequence is CASSLSYNNEQFF. For the CDR3, the DNA is TGTGCCAGCAGTTTAAGCTATAACAATGAGCAGTTCTTC.